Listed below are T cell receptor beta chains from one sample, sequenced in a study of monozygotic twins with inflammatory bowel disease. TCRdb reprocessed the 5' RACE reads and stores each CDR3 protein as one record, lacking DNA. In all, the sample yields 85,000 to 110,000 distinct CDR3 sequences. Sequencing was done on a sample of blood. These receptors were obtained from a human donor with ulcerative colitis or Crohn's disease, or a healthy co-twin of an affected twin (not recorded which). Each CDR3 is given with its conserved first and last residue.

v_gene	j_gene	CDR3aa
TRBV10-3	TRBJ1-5	CAISERGDRDQPQHF
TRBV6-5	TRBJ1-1	CASSYAPHRGYMNTEAFF
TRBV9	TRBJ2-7	CASSVGAGGSYEQYF
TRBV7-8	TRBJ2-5	CASSPGPRKETQYF
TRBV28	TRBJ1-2	CASRTHDSRNYGYTF
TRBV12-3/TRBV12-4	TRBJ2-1	CASGSSVGPLNEQFF
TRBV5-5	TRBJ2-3	CASSFGPGQGSSDTQYF
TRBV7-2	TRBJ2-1	CASSLERLNEQFF
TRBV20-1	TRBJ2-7	CGSSELAGRIIDEQYF
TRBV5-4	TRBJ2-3	CASRLGLAGTDTQYF
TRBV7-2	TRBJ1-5	CASSLEAPRTQHF
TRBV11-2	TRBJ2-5	CASSPLGFLVQETQYF
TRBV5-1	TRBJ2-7	CASSLGQISSYEQYF
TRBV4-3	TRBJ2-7	CASSQDPRGLVYEQYF
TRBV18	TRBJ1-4	CASSSLRASTNEKLFF
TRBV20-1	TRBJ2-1	CSASRTSGRAVEQFF